The rows below give T cell receptor beta chains drawn from one sample of a study of blood T cell repertoires in COVID-19. The data were produced by immunoSEQ multiplex PCR, yet TCRdb's version contains in-frame clones alone and is incomplete. Counted here are 70,000 to 85,000 clones, 87% occurring once; the ten biggest clones make up approximately 2.9%. The sample comprised peripheral blood. The receptor set was obtained from a woman in her fifties or sixties with active or convalescent COVID-19. Each CDR3 is given with its conserved first and last residue. D genes are given only for firm matches. Size is stated for part of the rows, as once, few or many counts, or as a class when the clone is expanded.

clone_size j_call v_call d_call cdr3_nt cdr3_aa
NA TRBJ2-5 TRBV7-8 NA TGTGCCAGCAGCTTCGAAAGTTGGTCAGGGGCCCAGTACTTC CASSFESWSGAQYF
NA TRBJ2-1 TRBV7-3 NA TGTGCCAGCAGCCCTACAGGATCCTACAATGAGCAGTTCTTC CASSPTGSYNEQFF
once TRBJ2-1 TRBV5-1 TRBD1 TGCGCCAGCAGCGCCGGGACAGCCTCCTACAATGAGCAGTTCTTC CASSAGTASYNEQFF
NA TRBJ2-7 TRBV3-1/TRBV3-2 NA TGTGCCAGCAGCGCAGTGGCCTACGAGCAGTACTTC CASSAVAYEQYF
NA TRBJ2-4 TRBV7-2 TRBD1 TGTGCCAGCAGCTTAGTGGCTTCGGACAGGCGGGACATTCAGTACTTC CASSLVASDRRDIQYF
once TRBJ2-1 TRBV7-9 NA TGTGCCAGCAGCATCATTGGGCCCAACTACAATGAGCAGTTCTTC CASSIIGPNYNEQFF
few TRBJ1-1 TRBV28 NA TGTGCCAGCACCACCTCGACCCGGGGGTTTTTAACTGAAGCTTTCTTT CASTTSTRGFLTEAFF
NA TRBJ2-7 TRBV9 NA TGTGCCAGCAGCCAGGCGGGGTACGAGCAGTACTTC CASSQAGYEQYF
NA TRBJ1-6 TRBV6-5 NA TGTGCCAGCACTCTTGCGCAGGGTGGTAATTCACCCCTCCACTTT CASTLAQGGNSPLHF
NA TRBJ2-7 TRBV19 TRBD1 TGTGCCAGTAGTCCCGGACAGGGGGCCTCCTACGAGCAGTACTTC CASSPGQGASYEQYF
NA TRBJ2-1 TRBV5-4 TRBD2 TGTGCCAGCAGCTTGGAGATAGCGGGGGGATTTGAGCAGTTCTTC CASSLEIAGGFEQFF
NA TRBJ2-2 TRBV30 NA TGTGCCTGCCAAAGACAGCGCGGCGGGGAGCTGTTTTTT CACQRQRGGELFF
NA TRBJ1-6 TRBV27 TRBD1 TGTGCCAGCAGTTTAGCTTGGACAGGAGATTCACCCCTCCACTTT CASSLAWTGDSPLHF
NA TRBJ2-5 TRBV23-1 TRBD2 TGCGCCAGCAGTCAATCCGAGCGGGGGGGCCGGGAGACCCAGTACTTC CASSQSERGGRETQYF
NA TRBJ1-1 TRBV18 TRBD1 TGTGCCAGCTCACCAAGGACAGGGGACATGAACACTGAAGCTTTCTTT CASSPRTGDMNTEAFF
NA TRBJ1-2 TRBV19 NA TGTGCCAGTAGTATAGTAGGCCCATTCGGGGGCTACACCTTC CASSIVGPFGGYTF
NA TRBJ2-1 TRBV6-2/TRBV6-3 TRBD2 TGTGCCAGCAGTTTCCCCAGGACTAGCGGGTCGATGGATGAGCAGTTCTTC CASSFPRTSGSMDEQFF
NA TRBJ2-5 TRBV6-5 NA TGTGCCAGCTCGGTGGGCTTCAACGTGGAGACCCAGTACTTC CASSVGFNVETQYF
NA TRBJ1-2 TRBV25-1 TRBD1 TGTGCCAGCAGTGAATATGGGGGACAGGGGGCCGTGGGCTACACCTTC CASSEYGGQGAVGYTF
NA TRBJ2-1 TRBV10-3 TRBD2 TGTGCCATCAGTGAGCCTGGGACTAGCGGGGGTGCGGGGGAGCAGTTCTTC CAISEPGTSGGAGEQFF
few TRBJ1-4 TRBV5-1 NA TGCGCCAGCAGCCCTCAGGACCCCCGACAGGAAAAACTGTTTTTT CASSPQDPRQEKLFF
NA TRBJ1-1 TRBV6-5 TRBD1 TGTGCCAGCAGGGTGGCAGGGGGTAGCACTGAAGCTTTCTTT CASRVAGGSTEAFF
once TRBJ1-1 TRBV27 NA TGTGCCAGCATTGCCCGGGGTTGGGAAGTAGACACTGAAGCTTTCTTT CASIARGWEVDTEAFF
NA TRBJ2-5 TRBV3-1/TRBV3-2 TRBD1 TGTGCCAGCAGCCGGGACAGGGGGCGCGGGGAGACCCAGTACTTC CASSRDRGRGETQYF
NA TRBJ2-7 TRBV27 TRBD2 TGTGCCAGCAGTTTAACGGCGGGGGGCCGCCCCTACGAGCAGTACTTC CASSLTAGGRPYEQYF
NA TRBJ1-1 TRBV7-9 NA TGTGCCAGCAGCTTAATGGGAGGGAACACTGAAGCTTTCTTT CASSLMGGNTEAFF
NA TRBJ1-2 TRBV29-1 NA TGCAGCGTTGAAGATCGCAGGGTTGGGGACTATGGCTACACCTTC CSVEDRRVGDYGYTF
NA TRBJ1-2 TRBV14 NA TGTGCCAGCAGCCAAGTTGGCCTTTATGGCTACACCTTC CASSQVGLYGYTF
NA TRBJ1-1 TRBV5-1 TRBD1 TGCGCCAGCAGCTTGAATTCAGGGGGTAGTACTGAAGCTTTCTTT CASSLNSGGSTEAFF
NA TRBJ1-1 TRBV6-1 TRBD1 TGTGCCAGCAGTGAGTTGGGACAGGGTTATGTGGACACTGAAGCTTTCTTT CASSELGQGYVDTEAFF
NA TRBJ2-3 TRBV14 NA TGTGCCAGCAGCCAAGGGAGTAGCAGACGAGGCACAGATACGCAGTATTTT CASSQGSSRRGTDTQYF
NA TRBJ1-5 TRBV6-2/TRBV6-3 NA TGTGCCAGCAGTTACAGGGGTCTTGGCAATCAGCCCCAGCATTTT CASSYRGLGNQPQHF
NA TRBJ1-1 TRBV18 NA TGTGCCAGCTCACCTGGCCGGGACATAAACACTGAAGCTTTCTTT CASSPGRDINTEAFF
NA TRBJ2-1 TRBV5-4 TRBD1 TGTGCCAGCAGCTCACGGACAGGGTGGGATGAGCAGTTCTTC CASSSRTGWDEQFF
NA TRBJ2-7 TRBV4-3 TRBD1 TGCGCCAGCAGCCCACAGGGGTTTACCTACGAGCAGTACTTC CASSPQGFTYEQYF
NA TRBJ1-1 TRBV3-1/TRBV3-2 NA TGTGCCAGCAGCCAACAACAGTTGAACACTGAAGCTTTCTTT CASSQQQLNTEAFF
NA TRBJ2-4 TRBV7-9 TRBD1 TGTGCCAGCAGCTTGGGAGGAGACAGGGGGGACATTCAGTACTTC CASSLGGDRGDIQYF
once TRBJ1-1 TRBV5-1 NA TGCGCCAGCAGCTTGGACGGGACTGTAACTGAAGCTTTCTTT CASSLDGTVTEAFF
NA TRBJ1-1 TRBV4-2 NA TGTGCCAGCAGCCAAGAAACCAGGGGAGCCGAAGCTTTCTTT CASSQETRGAEAFF
NA TRBJ1-3 TRBV6-5 TRBD1 TGTGCCAGCAGTTGGGACAGGAAAGAAGGAAACACCATATATTTT CASSWDRKEGNTIYF
NA TRBJ1-2 TRBV9 NA TGTGCCAGCAGCGTAGGAGGGTTCTATGGCTACACCTTC CASSVGGFYGYTF
NA TRBJ2-7 TRBV7-2 TRBD2 TGTGCCAGCACCCGGGGTAGCGGGGACCCCTACGAGCAGTACTTC CASTRGSGDPYEQYF
few TRBJ1-4 TRBV19 NA TGTGCCAGTAGCCCCCCAGGGGTGCGGGAAAAACTGTTTTTT CASSPPGVREKLFF
NA TRBJ1-2 TRBV5-1 TRBD1 TGCGCCAGCAGCTTGTCGACAGGGCTTGCCTATGGCTACACCTTC CASSLSTGLAYGYTF
NA TRBJ1-5 TRBV6-5 NA TGTGCCAGCAGGACAGCCAATCAGCCCCAGCATTTT CASRTANQPQHF
NA TRBJ1-5 TRBV28 TRBD1 TGTGCCAGCAGCCCCCCGACAGGGGCGCAGCCCCAGCATTTT CASSPPTGAQPQHF
NA TRBJ1-2 TRBV29-1 TRBD1 TGCAGCGTTGAGTCCTCCAGGGGGCACGGAGGCTACACCTTC CSVESSRGHGGYTF
NA TRBJ2-2 TRBV7-2 TRBD2 TGTGCCAGCAGCTTAGAATGGCCTAGCGGGGTTGGCGGGGAGCTGTTTTTT CASSLEWPSGVGGELFF
NA TRBJ1-1 TRBV7-3 NA TGTGCCAGCAGCTCGGGACTTTACACTGAAGCTTTCTTT CASSSGLYTEAFF
NA TRBJ1-2 TRBV11-2 TRBD1 TGTGCCAGCAGCTTAGTCAGCCCAGGGGGTATGGATGGCTACACCTTC CASSLVSPGGMDGYTF
NA TRBJ2-2 TRBV4-1 TRBD1 TGCGCCAGCAGCCAAGAGTCAGCCCGGGACAGCGCGAACACCGGGGAGCTGTTTTTT CASSQESARDSANTGELFF
NA TRBJ2-1 TRBV9 TRBD2 TGTGCCAGCAGCGTAGGGGTGGGAGGGGCCAATGAGCAGTTCTTC CASSVGVGGANEQFF
NA TRBJ1-2 TRBV10-3 NA TGTGCCATCAGTGAGTCCAGGGATTACGGCTACACCTTC CAISESRDYGYTF
few TRBJ2-7 TRBV7-3 NA TGTGCCAGCAGCTTAGGGGCTTCCTACGAGCAGTACTTC CASSLGASYEQYF
NA TRBJ1-3 TRBV6-5 NA TGTGCCAGCAGCGAGGTTTCTGGAAACACCATATATTTT CASSEVSGNTIYF
NA TRBJ2-7 TRBV5-8 TRBD2 TGTGCCAGCAGCTTGACTAGCGGAACTTACTCCTACGAGCAGTACTTC CASSLTSGTYSYEQYF